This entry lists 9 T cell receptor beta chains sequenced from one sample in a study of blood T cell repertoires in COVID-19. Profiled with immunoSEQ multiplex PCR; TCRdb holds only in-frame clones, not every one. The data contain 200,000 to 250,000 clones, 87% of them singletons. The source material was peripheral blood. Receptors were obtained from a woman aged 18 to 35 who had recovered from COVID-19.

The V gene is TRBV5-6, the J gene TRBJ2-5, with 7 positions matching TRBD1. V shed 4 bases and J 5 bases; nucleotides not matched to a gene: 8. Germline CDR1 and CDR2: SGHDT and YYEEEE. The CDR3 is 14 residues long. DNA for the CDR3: TGTGCCAGCAGCCCCGACAGGGTTCGGGAGACCCAGTACTTC. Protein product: CASSPDRVRETQYF.

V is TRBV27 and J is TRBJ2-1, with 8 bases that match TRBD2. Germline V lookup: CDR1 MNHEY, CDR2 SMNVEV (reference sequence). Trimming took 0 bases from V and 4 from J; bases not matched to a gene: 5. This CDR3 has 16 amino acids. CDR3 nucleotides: TGTGCCAGCAGTTTATCGTTGCCTAGCGGGTACAATGAGCAGTTCTTC. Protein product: CASSLSLPSGYNEQFF.

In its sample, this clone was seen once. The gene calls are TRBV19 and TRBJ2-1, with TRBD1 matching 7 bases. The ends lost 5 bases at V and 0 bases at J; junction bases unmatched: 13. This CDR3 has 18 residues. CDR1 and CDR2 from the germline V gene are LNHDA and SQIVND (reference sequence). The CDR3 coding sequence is TGTGCCAGTAGTTCTCCAGGGGGAGCGGAAAGCTCCTACAATGAGCAGTTCTTC. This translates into CASSSPGGAESSYNEQFF.

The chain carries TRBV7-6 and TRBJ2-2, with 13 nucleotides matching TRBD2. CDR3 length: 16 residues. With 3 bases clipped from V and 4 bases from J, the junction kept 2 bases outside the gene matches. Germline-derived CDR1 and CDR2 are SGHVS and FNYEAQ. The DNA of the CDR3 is TGTGCCAGCAGCTTGCGACTAGCGGGAGGCACCGGGGAGCTGTTTTTT. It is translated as CASSLRLAGGTGELFF. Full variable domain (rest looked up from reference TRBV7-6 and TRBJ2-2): GAGVSQSPRYKVTKRGQDVALRCDPISGHVSLYWYRQALGQGPEFLTYFNYEAQQDKSGLPNDRFSAERPEGSISTLTIQRTEQRDSAMYRCASSLRLAGGTGELFFGEGSRLTVL.

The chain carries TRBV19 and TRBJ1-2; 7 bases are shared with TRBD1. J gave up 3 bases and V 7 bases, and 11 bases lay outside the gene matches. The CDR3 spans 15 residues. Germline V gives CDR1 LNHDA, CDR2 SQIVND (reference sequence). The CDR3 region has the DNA TGTGCCAGTACCTCCGGAGCAGGGGGGTACTATGGCTACACCTTC. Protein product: CASTSGAGGYYGYTF.

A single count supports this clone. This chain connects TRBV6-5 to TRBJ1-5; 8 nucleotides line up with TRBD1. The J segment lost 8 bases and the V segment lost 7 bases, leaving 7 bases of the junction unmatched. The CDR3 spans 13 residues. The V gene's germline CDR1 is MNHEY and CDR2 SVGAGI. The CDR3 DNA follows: TGTGCCAGCAATTCCAGGGGGCTTAAGCCCCAGCATTTT. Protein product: CASNSRGLKPQHF.

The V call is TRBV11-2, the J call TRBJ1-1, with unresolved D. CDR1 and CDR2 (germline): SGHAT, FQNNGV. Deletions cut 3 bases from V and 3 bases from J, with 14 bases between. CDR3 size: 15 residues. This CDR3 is CASSFMRMRDTEAFF. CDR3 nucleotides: TGTGCCAGCAGCTTTATGAGGATGAGAGACACTGAAGCTTTCTTT.

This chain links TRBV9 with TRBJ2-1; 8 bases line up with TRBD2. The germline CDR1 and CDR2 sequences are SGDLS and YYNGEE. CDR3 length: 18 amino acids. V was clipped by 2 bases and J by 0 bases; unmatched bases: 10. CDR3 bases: TGTGCCAGCAGCGTGCTAGCGGGCCCTATTAACTCCTACAATGAGCAGTTCTTC. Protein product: CASSVLAGPINSYNEQFF. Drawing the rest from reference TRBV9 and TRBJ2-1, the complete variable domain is DSGVTQTPKHLITATGQRVTLRCSPRSGDLSVYWYQQSLDQGLQFLIQYYNGEERAKGNILERFSAQQFPDLHSELNLSSLELGDSALYFCASSVLAGPINSYNEQFFGPGTRLTVL.

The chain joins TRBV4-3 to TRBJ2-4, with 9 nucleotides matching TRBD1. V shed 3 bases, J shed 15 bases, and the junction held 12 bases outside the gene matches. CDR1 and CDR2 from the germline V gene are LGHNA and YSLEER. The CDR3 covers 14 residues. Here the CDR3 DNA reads TGCGCCAGCAGCCAGAGGACAGGGGAACCTATAAGGTACTTC. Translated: CASSQRTGEPIRYF.